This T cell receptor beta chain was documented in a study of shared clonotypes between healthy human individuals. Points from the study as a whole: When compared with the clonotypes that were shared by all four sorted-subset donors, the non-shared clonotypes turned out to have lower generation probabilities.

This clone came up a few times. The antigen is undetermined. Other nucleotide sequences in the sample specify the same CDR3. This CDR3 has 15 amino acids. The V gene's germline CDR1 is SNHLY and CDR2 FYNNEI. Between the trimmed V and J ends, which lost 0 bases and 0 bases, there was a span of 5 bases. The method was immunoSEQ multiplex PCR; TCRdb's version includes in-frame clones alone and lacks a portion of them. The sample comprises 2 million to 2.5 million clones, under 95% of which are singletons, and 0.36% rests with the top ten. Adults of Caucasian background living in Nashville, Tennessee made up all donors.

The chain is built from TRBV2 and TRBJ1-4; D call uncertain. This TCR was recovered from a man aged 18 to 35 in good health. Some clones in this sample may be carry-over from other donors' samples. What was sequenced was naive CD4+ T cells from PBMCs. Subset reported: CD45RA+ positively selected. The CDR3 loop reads CASSEAGATNEKLFF. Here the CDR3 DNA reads TGTGCCAGCAGTGAAGCAGGTGCAACTAATGAAAAACTGTTTTTT. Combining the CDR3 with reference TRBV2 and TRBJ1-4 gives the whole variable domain EPEVTQTPSHQVTQMGQEVILRCVPISNHLYFYWYRQILGQKVEFLVSFYNNEISEKSEIFDDQFSVERPDGSNFTLKIRSTKLEDSAMYFCASSEAGATNEKLFFGSGTQLSVL.